This TCR beta chain was identified during a study of blood T cells in healthy people across ages (dated by TCRdb to the mid-2010s). Background on the whole study: Template switching captured roughly one uniquely barcoded TCR beta cDNA molecule per two T cells in model experiments. The donors were divided into four age groups: young (average around 17 years), middle-aged (about 41), aged (under 70) and long-lived (roughly 82). For two donors (one aged 18 to 30 and one aged 80 or older), the study analyzed two additional independent replicas of 1 million unique cDNA reads from the same blood draw. The study measured age-related changes in TCR beta repertoire diversity using deep sequencing normalized with unique cDNA molecular identifiers. Donors of different ages were randomly distributed across sequencing lanes to avoid experimental bias. What the work shows at the level of the full study, not this receptor alone: Compared with the aged group, the long-lived group had more naive CD4+ T cells, fewer expanded clones and increased TCR diversity, a pattern suggesting age selection. As age increased, observed TCR beta diversity per million T cells dropped in a roughly linear way, and a significant reduction was already evident by age roughly 36. A strong correlation was found between observed TCR beta diversity and the percentage of naive T cells measured by flow cytometry. Donor CMV infection status was unknown, potentially confounding age-related changes in expanded clonotypes. Estimates of total diversity from one million sequenced T cells were regarded as lower bounds and underestimates. Bulk unsorted PBMC profiling prevented conclusive comparison of naive and antigen-experienced compartments.

The donors were under 40 Caucasian individuals from Russia, aged roughly 6 to 90 years, who were systemically healthy. Each donor gave 8 to 10 milliliters of peripheral blood, collected into EDTA-treated Vacutainer tubes. Ficoll-Paque density-gradient centrifugation was used to isolate PBMCs, with at least 7 million obtained per sample. Total RNA, at least 5 micrograms per sample, was extracted from PBMCs with Trizol reagent. For every donor, an aliquot of PBMCs went through flow cytometry to measure the percentages of naive CD45RAhigh/CD27high T cells. On this clonotype: No cognate antigen has been identified for it. No much larger clone exists at a distance of one base, and base qualities are not known.

Libraries came from 5' RACE. Sequencing instrument: Illumina HiSeq 2500. A second PCR of 7 to 11 cycles was performed with a sample-barcoded 5' primer and a J-beta primer mix. A template-switch 5' adaptor carrying 12 random nucleotides introduced a unique molecular identifier onto each TCR beta cDNA molecule. Each sample yielded at least 2.5 million CDR3-containing paired-end reads. First-strand cDNA synthesis was performed from all RNA using the Mint cDNA synthesis kit, with priming by a TRBC-specific oligonucleotide. Following uracil-DNA glycosylase treatment, a first 18-cycle PCR with universal primers M1SS and BC2_uni_R was performed on all cDNA. In the paper's pipeline: For normalization, 1 million high-quality reads, each with a distinct molecular identifier, were randomly selected from each sample. Instead of being binned into consensus sequences, reads that shared molecular identifiers were thrown out. MiTCR, set to a Q25 quality threshold and the strictest error-elimination algorithm, was used for CDR3 identification, clonotype clustering and error correction. A nonparametric unseen species model with Euler transformation was used to estimate a lower bound on total TCR beta diversity. Starting from the raw public reads, TCRdb applied fastp trimming at Q25, assembled clones with MiXCR and retained in-frame beta chains. CDR3 protein duplicates are merged, each entry listing the most common genes and DNA. Here the V and J calls rest on TCRdb's processing, not on the authors' analysis. This sample is represented by around 710,000 distinct CDR3 sequences; more than 40% of them were singletons. Roughly 20% of the sample rests with the top ten.

Cut back by 5 bases and 7 bases, the V and J ends lie 21 bases apart. The CDR3 goes from the cysteine to the phenylalanine over 15 residues. Kept here is only the CDR3 DNA, which spans 45 bases and is read in frame from base 1. The germline V gene (reference sequence) sets CDR1 to DFQATT and CDR2 to SNEGSKA. Sequenced: blood. The sequence came from a woman aged 55-69 years in good health. The chain joins TRBV20-1 to TRBJ2-1; no D segment can be confidently identified. The CDR3 amino acid sequence is: CSAPQVGNNQNEQFF. The nucleotide sequence reads TGCAGTGCTCCCCAGGTGGGGAACAATCAAAATGAGCAGTTCTTC.